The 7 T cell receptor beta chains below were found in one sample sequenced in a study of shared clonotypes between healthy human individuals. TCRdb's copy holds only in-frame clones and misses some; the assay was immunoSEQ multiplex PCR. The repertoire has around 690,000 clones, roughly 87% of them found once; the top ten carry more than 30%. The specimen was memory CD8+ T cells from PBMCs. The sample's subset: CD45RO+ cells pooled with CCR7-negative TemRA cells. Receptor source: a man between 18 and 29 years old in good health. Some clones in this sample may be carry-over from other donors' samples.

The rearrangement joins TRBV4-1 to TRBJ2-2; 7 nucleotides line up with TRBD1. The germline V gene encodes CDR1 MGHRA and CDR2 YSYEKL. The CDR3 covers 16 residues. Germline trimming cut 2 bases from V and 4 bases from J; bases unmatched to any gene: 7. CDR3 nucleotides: TGCGCCAGCAGCCAAACGAGGGACAGTCGCACCGGGGAGCTGTTTTTT. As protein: CASSQTRDSRTGELFF.

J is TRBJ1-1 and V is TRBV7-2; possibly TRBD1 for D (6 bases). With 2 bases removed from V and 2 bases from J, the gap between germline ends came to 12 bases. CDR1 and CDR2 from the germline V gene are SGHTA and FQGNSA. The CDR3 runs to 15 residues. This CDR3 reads CASSLSGAYNTEAFF. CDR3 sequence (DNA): TGTGCCAGCAGCTTATCGGGGGCCTATAACACTGAAGCTTTCTTT.

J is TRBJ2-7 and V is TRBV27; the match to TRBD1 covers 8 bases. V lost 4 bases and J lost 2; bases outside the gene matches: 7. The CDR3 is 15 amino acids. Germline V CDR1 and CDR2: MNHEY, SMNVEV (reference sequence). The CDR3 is CASSSLGGQAYEQYF. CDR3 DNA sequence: TGTGCCAGCAGTTCACTGGGGGGACAGGCCTACGAGCAGTACTTC.

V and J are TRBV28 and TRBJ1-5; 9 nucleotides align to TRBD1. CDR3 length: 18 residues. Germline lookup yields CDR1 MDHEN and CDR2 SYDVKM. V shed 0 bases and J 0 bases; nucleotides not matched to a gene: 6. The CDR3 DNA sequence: TGTGCCAGCAGTTTATGGGACAGGGGATTTTATAGCAATCAGCCCCAGCATTTT. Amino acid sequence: CASSLWDRGFYSNQPQHF.

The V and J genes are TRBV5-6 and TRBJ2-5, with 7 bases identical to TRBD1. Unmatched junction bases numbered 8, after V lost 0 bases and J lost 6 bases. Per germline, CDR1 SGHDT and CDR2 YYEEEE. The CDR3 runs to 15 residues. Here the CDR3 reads CASSLVGARGQTQYF. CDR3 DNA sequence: TGTGCCAGCAGCTTGGTCGGGGCGAGGGGGCAGACCCAGTACTTC.

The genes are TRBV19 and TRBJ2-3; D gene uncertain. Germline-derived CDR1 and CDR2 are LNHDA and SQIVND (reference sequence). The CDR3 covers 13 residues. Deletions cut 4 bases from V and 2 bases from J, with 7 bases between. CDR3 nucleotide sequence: TGTGCCAGTAGTAGCTGGGTCACAGATACGCAGTATTTT. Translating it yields CASSSWVTDTQYF. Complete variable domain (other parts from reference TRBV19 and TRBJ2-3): DGGITQSPKYLFRKEGQNVTLSCEQNLNHDAMYWYRQDPGQGLRLIYYSQIVNDFQKGDIAEGYSVSREKKESFPLTVTSAQKNPTAFYLCASSSWVTDTQYFGPGTRLTVL.

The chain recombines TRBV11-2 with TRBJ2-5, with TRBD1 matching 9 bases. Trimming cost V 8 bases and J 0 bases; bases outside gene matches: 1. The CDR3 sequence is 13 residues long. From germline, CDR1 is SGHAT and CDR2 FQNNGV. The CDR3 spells CASRDRDQETQYF. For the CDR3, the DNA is TGTGCCAGCCGGGACAGGGACCAAGAGACCCAGTACTTC.